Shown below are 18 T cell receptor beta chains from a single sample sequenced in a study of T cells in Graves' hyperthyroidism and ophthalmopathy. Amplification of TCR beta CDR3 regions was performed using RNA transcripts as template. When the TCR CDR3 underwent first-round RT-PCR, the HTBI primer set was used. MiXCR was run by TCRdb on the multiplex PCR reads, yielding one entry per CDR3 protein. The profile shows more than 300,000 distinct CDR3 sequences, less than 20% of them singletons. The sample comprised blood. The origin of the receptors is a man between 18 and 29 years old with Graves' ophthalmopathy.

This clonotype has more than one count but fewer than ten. In nucleotides, the CDR3 is TGTGCCAGCAGTTTGGTAGGGGCGGGTAATGGCTACACCTTC. Residues: CASSLVGAGNGYTF. V usage is TRBV27 and J usage is TRBJ1-2, with a tentative D call TRBD1 (5 bases). V lost 3 bases and J 6 bases, leaving 14 bases between the germline ends. This CDR3 region has 14 residues. Germline CDR1 and CDR2: MNHEY and SMNVEV (reference sequence).

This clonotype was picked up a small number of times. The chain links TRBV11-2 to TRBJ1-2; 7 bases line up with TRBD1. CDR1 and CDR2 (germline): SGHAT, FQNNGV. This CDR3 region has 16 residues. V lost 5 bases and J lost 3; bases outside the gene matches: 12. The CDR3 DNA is TGTGCCAGCAGCCACCTCTCCCGGACAGGTGACTATGGCTACACCTTC. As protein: CASSHLSRTGDYGYTF. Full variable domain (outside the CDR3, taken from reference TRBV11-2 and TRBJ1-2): EAGVAQSPRYKIIEKRQSVAFWCNPISGHATLYWYQQILGQGPKLLIQFQNNGVVDDSQLPKDRFSAERLKGVDSTLKIQPAKLEDSAVYLCASSHLSRTGDYGYTFGSGTRLTVV.

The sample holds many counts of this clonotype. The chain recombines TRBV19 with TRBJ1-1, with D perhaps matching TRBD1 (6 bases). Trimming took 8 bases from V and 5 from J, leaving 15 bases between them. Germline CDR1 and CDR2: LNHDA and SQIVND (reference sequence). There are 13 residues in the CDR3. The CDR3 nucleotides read TGTGCCAGTGGCGCGGGGCAGGGGACTGAAGCTTTCTTT. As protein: CASGAGQGTEAFF.

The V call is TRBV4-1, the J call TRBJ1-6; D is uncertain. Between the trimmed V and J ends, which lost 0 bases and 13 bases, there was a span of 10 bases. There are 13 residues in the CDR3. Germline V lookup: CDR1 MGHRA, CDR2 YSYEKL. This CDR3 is CASSQEKDQPLHF. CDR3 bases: TGCGCCAGCAGCCAAGAAAAAGACCAGCCCCTCCACTTT.

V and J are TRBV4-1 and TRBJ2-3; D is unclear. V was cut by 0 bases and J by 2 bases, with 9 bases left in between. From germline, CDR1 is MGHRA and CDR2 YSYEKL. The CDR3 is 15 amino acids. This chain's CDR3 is CASSQEVGFTDTQYF. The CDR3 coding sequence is TGCGCCAGCAGCCAAGAAGTAGGGTTCACAGATACGCAGTATTTT.

The CDR3 region is CASSPSTGSYNEQFF. The CDR3 nucleotides are TGTGCCAGCAGTCCCAGTACGGGCTCCTACAATGAGCAGTTCTTC. The V and J genes are TRBV2 and TRBJ2-1; unclear D gene. The ends were cut back, 5 bases at V and 0 bases at J, with 11 bases in the middle. This CDR3 region has 15 residues. CDR1 is SNHLY and CDR2 is FYNNEI in the germline V gene.

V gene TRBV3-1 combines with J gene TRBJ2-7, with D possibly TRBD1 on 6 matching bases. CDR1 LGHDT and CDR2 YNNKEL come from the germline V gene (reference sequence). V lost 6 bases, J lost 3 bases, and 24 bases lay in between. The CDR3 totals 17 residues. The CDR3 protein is CASSRSTTGPDLYEQYF. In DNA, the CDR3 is TGTGCCAGCAGTCGAAGTACGACAGGCCCTGACCTCTACGAGCAGTACTTC.

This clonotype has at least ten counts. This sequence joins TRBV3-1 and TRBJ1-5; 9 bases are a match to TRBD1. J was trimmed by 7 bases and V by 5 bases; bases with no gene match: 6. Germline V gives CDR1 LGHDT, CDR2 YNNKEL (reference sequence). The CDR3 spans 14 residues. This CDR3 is CASSGGTGMQPQHF. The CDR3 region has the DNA TGTGCCAGCAGCGGAGGGACAGGGATGCAGCCCCAGCATTTT.

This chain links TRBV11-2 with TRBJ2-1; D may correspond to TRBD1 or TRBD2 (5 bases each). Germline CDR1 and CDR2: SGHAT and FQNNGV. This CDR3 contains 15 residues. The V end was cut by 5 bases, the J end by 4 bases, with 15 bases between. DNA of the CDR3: TGTGCCAGCAGCCTCCCCGGGACCCGATACAATGAGCAGTTCTTC. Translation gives CASSLPGTRYNEQFF.

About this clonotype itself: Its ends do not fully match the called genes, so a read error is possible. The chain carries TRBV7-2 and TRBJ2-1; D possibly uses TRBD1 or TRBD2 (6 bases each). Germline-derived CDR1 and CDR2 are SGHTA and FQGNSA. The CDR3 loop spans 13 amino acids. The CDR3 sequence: CATGGGPNNEQLF. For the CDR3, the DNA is TGTGCCACCGGAGGGGGGCCCAACAATGAGCAGCTCTTC.

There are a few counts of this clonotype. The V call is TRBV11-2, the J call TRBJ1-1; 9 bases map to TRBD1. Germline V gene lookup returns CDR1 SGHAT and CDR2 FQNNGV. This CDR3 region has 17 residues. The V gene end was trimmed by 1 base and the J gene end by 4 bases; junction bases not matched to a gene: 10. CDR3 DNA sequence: TGTGCCAGCAGCTTAGTCACAGGGGGCCGGTGGGGCACTGAAGCTTTCTTT. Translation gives CASSLVTGGRWGTEAFF. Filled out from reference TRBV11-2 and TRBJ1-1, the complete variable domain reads EAGVAQSPRYKIIEKRQSVAFWCNPISGHATLYWYQQILGQGPKLLIQFQNNGVVDDSQLPKDRFSAERLKGVDSTLKIQPAKLEDSAVYLCASSLVTGGRWGTEAFFGQGTRLTVV.

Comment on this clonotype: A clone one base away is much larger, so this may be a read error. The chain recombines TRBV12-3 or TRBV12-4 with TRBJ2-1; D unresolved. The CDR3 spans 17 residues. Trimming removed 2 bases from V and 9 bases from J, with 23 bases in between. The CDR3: CASSLTGRTGHRFEQFF. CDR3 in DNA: TGTGCCAGCAGTTTAACCGGACGGACGGGCCATCGTTTTGAGCAGTTCTTC.

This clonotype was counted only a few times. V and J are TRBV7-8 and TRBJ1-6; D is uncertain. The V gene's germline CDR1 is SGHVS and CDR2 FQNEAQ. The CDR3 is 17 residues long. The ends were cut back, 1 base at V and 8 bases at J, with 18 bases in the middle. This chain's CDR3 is CASSLGYSAPKDSPLHF. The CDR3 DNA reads TGTGCCAGCAGCTTAGGATACAGCGCACCTAAAGATTCACCCCTCCACTTT.

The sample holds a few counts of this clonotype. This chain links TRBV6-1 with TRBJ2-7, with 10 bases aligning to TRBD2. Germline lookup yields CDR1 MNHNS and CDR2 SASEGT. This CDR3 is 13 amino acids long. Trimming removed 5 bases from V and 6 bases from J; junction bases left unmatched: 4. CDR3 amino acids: CASSSGGAGEQYF. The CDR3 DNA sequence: TGTGCCAGCAGTAGCGGGGGGGCCGGCGAGCAGTACTTC.

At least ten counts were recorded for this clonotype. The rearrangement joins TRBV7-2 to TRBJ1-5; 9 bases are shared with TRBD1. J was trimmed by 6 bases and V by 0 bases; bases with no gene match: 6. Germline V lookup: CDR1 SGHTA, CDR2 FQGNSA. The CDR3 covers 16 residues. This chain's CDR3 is CASSLAGTGWVQPQHF. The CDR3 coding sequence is TGTGCCAGCAGCTTAGCTGGGACAGGGTGGGTTCAGCCCCAGCATTTT.

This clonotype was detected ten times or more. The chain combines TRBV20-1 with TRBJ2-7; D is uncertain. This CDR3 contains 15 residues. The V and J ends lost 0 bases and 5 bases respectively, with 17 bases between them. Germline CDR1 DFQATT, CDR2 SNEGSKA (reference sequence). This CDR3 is CSARDRTVGPHEQYF. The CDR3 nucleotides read TGCAGTGCTAGAGATCGGACCGTCGGCCCCCACGAGCAGTACTTC.

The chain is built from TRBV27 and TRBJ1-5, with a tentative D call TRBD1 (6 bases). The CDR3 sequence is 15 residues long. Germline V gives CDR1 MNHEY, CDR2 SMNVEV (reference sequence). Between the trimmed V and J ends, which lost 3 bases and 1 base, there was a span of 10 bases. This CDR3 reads CASSFGGGSNQPQHF. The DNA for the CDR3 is TGTGCCAGCAGTTTCGGGGGCGGGAGCAATCAGCCCCAGCATTTT.

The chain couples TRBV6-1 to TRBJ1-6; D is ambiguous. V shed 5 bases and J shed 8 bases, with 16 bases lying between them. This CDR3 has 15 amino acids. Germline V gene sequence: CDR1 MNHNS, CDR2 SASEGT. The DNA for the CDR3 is TGTGCCAGCAGTCCCCTGGGAGGAGTTGATTCACCCCTCCACTTT. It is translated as CASSPLGGVDSPLHF.